This T cell receptor beta chain was recovered during a study of post-analysis software for immune sequencing data. Study-level background: Some patients lacked subtype; others had relapsing-remitting, secondary progressive or progressive-relapsing disease. Study-level findings and limits: Same-batch preparations were strongly co-clustered by F measure. Significantly decreased normalized Chao1 diversity was recorded for multiple sclerosis patients relative to controls. Higher frequency in patients than in controls was seen for about five TRBV segments, with TRBV5-6, TRBV5-1 and TRBV20-1 among them.

The CDR3 loop spans 15 amino acids. CDR1 is SGHTA and CDR2 is FQGNSA in the germline V gene. V gave up 2 bases and J gave up 2 bases; unmatched junction bases: 3. In its sample, this clonotype was seen a few times. Its antigen is unknown. Unique molecular identifiers were built into the TCR beta cDNA libraries. Yield was approximately 500,000 cDNA molecules from roughly 0.93 to 9.6 million T cells. In TCRdb, the PCR reads were re-called with MiXCR into one record per CDR3 protein. Here the sample spans fewer than 850,000 distinct CDR3 sequences, 30% being singletons. Source material: blood. The chain links TRBV7-2 to TRBJ2-5; TRBD2 matches 9 bases. This receptor was identified in a girl aged 10 to 17 with multiple sclerosis. Here the CDR3 reads CASSLPRGGQETQYF. The CDR3 DNA is TGTGCCAGCAGCTTACCGCGGGGGGGGCAAGAGACCCAGTACTTC.